The present entry profiles one T cell receptor beta chain with its context. Attachment of unique molecular identifiers was made to individual cDNA molecules. TCRdb re-called the 5' RACE reads through MiXCR, storing one row per CDR3 protein. The repertoire consists of about 52,000 distinct CDR3 sequences, with 9.5% to 11% occurring once and the leading ten covering roughly 13%. These data are taken from a study of early T cells in non-severe SARS-CoV-2 infection. Study-level background: Chains were not paired, and sequencing was done on bulk RNA from unsorted whole blood.

The CDR3 runs to 14 residues. CDR1 and CDR2 from the germline V gene are SGDLS and YYNGEE. With 3 bases removed from V and 5 bases from J, the gap between germline ends came to 11 bases. The chain uses TRBV9 and TRBJ2-2; D not certain. The clonotype was recovered from an adult who was a healthcare worker with PCR-confirmed SARS-CoV-2 infection or an uninfected control (not recorded which). Sequenced input: whole blood. The CDR3 sequence is CASSAWGWTGELFF. The CDR3 bases are TGTGCCAGCAGCGCTTGGGGTTGGACCGGGGAGCTGTTTTTT.